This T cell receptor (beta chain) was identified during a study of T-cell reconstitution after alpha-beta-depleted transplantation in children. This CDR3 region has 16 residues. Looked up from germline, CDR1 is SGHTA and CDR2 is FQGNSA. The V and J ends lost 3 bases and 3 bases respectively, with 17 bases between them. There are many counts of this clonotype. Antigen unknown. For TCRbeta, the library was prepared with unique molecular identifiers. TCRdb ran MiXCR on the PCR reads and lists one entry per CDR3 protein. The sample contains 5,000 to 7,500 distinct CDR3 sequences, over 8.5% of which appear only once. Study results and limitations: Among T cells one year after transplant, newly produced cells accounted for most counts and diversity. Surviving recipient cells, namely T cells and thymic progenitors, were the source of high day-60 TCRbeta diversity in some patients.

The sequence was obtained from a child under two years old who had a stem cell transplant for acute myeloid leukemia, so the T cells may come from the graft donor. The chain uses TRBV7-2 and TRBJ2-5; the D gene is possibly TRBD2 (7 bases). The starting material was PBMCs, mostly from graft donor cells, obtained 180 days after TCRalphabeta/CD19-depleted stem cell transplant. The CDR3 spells CASSLLCLGGEETQYF. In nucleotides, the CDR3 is TGTGCCAGCAGCTTGCTTTGTTTAGGGGGGGAAGAGACCCAGTACTTC.